This T cell receptor (beta chain) was found in a study of cytomegalovirus exposure and HLA in healthy donors (dated by TCRdb to between 2016 and 2019). Describing the broader study: A later analysis indicated that the roughly 120 validation repertoires were generated on the platform also employed for the roughly 730 repertoires of the first cohort. The study aimed to test whether cataloging public T cell receptors could reveal signatures of past pathogen exposure. Along with the approximately 670-subject first cohort, a separate validation cohort of around 110 different subjects was used. To predict cytomegalovirus infection status, the study combined high-throughput TCR immunosequencing, statistical association of individual TCRs with disease status, and machine learning.

General findings and caveats noted by the study authors: In a later analysis, TCRs clustered in the first cohort were found to also tend to co-occur in the roughly 120 validation repertoires, with 85% to 95% of cluster scores above 0. A later analysis had no HLA typing for the validation cohort, so co-occurrence there was scored across all 130 or so repertoires. The authors suggested that the approach could potentially be generalized to other disease states and immunological phenotypes. Cytomegalovirus status was reported to be diagnosed by the classifier with high specificity and sensitivity in both the original and validation cohorts. A total of 164 TCR beta chains were listed by the study as associated with cytomegalovirus. Most TCR sequences were observed very rarely across donors, whereas some public TCRs were present in many individuals. In vitro tests confirmed that three of the cytomegalovirus-associated TCR beta chains recognize cytomegalovirus antigens.

Libraries were prepared through the immunoSEQ multiplex PCR assay. The published analysis was carried out like this. A statistical classification framework was built to diagnose cytomegalovirus status from the catalog of TCR beta chain sequences. TCRdb carries this immuneACCESS record with in-frame sequences only. Its versions omit some clonotypes, under half of them owing to an unresolved V gene in the studies checked, with the rest unexplained. V, J and clone size derive from that table, while D and trimming were established from the DNA sequence. A total of some 100,000 clones appear in this sample, approximately 91% of them only once. In total, the top ten clones hold about 4.1% of the sample. This clone was recorded a few times. It lacks a known antigen. Base qualities were left out, and no much larger clone turns up one base away. Donors formed part of the validation cohort, which comprised 120 subjects and was distinct from the first cohort of several hundred subjects.

There are 15 amino acids in the CDR3, from cysteine to phenylalanine inclusive. Of the read, only the CDR3 DNA is kept; its 45 bases are in frame from base 1. V is trimmed back by 10 bases and J by 5 bases, and the junction contains 15 bases that no gene match accounts for. The germline V gene gives CDR1 as WSHSY and CDR2 as SAAADI. This TCR came from a man aged 18 to 35 in good health and CMV-seropositive. Here the chain combines TRBV10-2 and TRBJ2-5; TRBD2 matches 8 bases in the middle. Input material: PBMCs. In nucleotides, the sequence is TGCGCCACCTCGGCCACTAGCGGCCCTCGGGAGACCCAGTACTTC. Its amino acids are CATSATSGPRETQYF.